The 22 T cell receptor beta chains given below trace back to one sample, sequenced in a study of cytomegalovirus exposure and HLA in healthy donors. The PCR was carried out with 60 Vbeta primers and 13 Jbeta primers. Only in-frame clones appear in the TCRdb table, and some are missing; sequencing was by immunoSEQ multiplex PCR. This sample has about 160,000 clones, with around 65% found just once. The sample was PBMCs. The source of these receptors is a woman between 40 and 55 years old in good health and CMV-seropositive.

The V call is TRBV4-3, the J call TRBJ1-2; no definite D call. The CDR3 covers 16 residues. V shed 1 base and J shed 3 bases, with 15 bases lying between them. Germline CDR1 reads LGHNA; CDR2 reads YSLEER. CDR3 loop: CASSQGANRKYYGYTF. Here the CDR3 DNA reads TGCGCCAGCAGCCAAGGGGCGAACAGAAAGTACTATGGCTACACCTTC.

This clone was detected once. This chain connects TRBV27 to TRBJ2-3; D is possibly TRBD2 (5 bases). CDR3 length: 12 amino acids. V was clipped by 10 bases and J by 4 bases, with 12 bases between them. Looked up from germline, CDR1 is MNHEY and CDR2 is SMNVEV (reference sequence). In DNA, the CDR3 is TGTGCCACCCGAGGGCTGTCAGATACGCAGTATTTT. As protein: CATRGLSDTQYF.

The chain employs TRBV7-2 and TRBJ2-7; D perhaps matches TRBD2 (6 bases). The CDR3 has 15 residues. The germline V gene encodes CDR1 SGHTA and CDR2 FQGNSA. With 2 bases removed from V and 3 bases from J, the gap between germline ends came to 14 bases. CDR3 loop: CASSLNAGPVYEQYF. The CDR3 coding sequence is TGTGCCAGCAGCTTAAATGCGGGACCGGTCTACGAGCAGTACTTC.

V and J are TRBV19 and TRBJ2-3; 12 bases align to TRBD1. Germline V gene data show CDR1 as LNHDA and CDR2 as SQIVND (reference sequence). The trim removed 5 bases at V and 5 bases at J, leaving 8 bases unmatched. The CDR3 length is 16 residues. The CDR3 spells CASSSSGTGGVDTQYF. CDR3 in DNA: TGTGCCAGTAGTTCCTCCGGGACAGGGGGCGTAGATACGCAGTATTTT.

To note about this clone: At one of its ends the junction is not consistent with the germline gene, which may arise from a read error. The chain recombines TRBV6-5 with TRBJ1-6; D is perhaps TRBD1 (6 bases). Germline CDR1 MNHEY, CDR2 SVGAGI. The CDR3 has 14 amino acids. CDR3: CASSYEGVNSPLNF. As DNA, the CDR3 is TGTGCCAGCAGTTACGAGGGGGTTAATTCACCCCTCAACTTT.

Here the CDR3 reads CASSSGDAGANVLTF. CDR3 nucleotide sequence: TGTGCCAGCAGCTCAGGGGATGCTGGGGCCAACGTCCTGACTTTC. The chain joins TRBV7-3 to TRBJ2-6, with D possibly being TRBD1 (6 bases). The CDR3 consists of 15 residues. The germline CDR1 and CDR2 sequences are SGHTA and FQGTGA. V was trimmed by 4 bases and J by 2 bases, leaving 9 bases between them.

The chain joins TRBV4-2 to TRBJ1-2, with D tentatively TRBD1 (6 bases). V was pared by 0 bases and J by 5 bases, with 13 bases between. The length of the CDR3 is 15 residues. From germline, CDR1 is LGHNA and CDR2 YNFKEQ. The CDR3 DNA reads TGTGCCAGCAGCCAAGAACTGTCAGGACAGTATGGCTACACCTTC. This gives the protein CASSQELSGQYGYTF.

CDR3 protein: CASGERDSGGYTF. Here the CDR3 DNA reads TGTGCCAGCGGGGAAAGGGACTCGGGAGGCTACACCTTC. This sequence joins TRBV2 and TRBJ1-2; maybe TRBD1 (5 bases). The V end lost 8 bases, the J end lost 8 bases, and 18 bases lay between the germline ends. Germline CDR1 is SNHLY and CDR2 is FYNNEI. The CDR3 length is 13 residues.

This clone was detected only once. The chain joins TRBV20-1 to TRBJ2-7; D possibly corresponds to TRBD2 (6 bases). Germline CDR1 reads DFQATT; CDR2 reads SNEGSKA (reference sequence). The V end lost 7 bases, the J end lost 0 bases, and 7 bases lay between the germline ends. This CDR3 has 11 residues. CDR3 nucleotides: TGCAGTGGGAGGGTCTCCTACGAGCAGTACTTC. Translating gives CSGRVSYEQYF.

V gene TRBV5-1 combines with J gene TRBJ2-3, with 11 bases lining up with TRBD2. CDR3 length: 16 amino acids. V shed 4 bases, J shed 6 bases, and the junction held 10 bases outside the gene matches. Germline V gives CDR1 SGHRS, CDR2 YFSETQ. The CDR3 is CASSPGLAAISDTQYF. In DNA, the CDR3 is TGCGCCAGCAGCCCGGGACTAGCGGCAATATCTGATACGCAGTATTTT.

The chain uses TRBV7-2 and TRBJ2-7, with a weak D call TRBD2 (6 bases). Looked up from germline, CDR1 is SGHTA and CDR2 is FQGNSA. This CDR3 contains 14 residues. Trimming took off 3 bases at V and 3 bases at J, with 12 bases between the two ends. CDR3 sequence reads: CASSFGTGYYEQYF. The DNA of the CDR3 is TGTGCCAGCAGCTTTGGGACTGGCTACTACGAGCAGTACTTC.

The rearrangement links TRBV7-9 to TRBJ1-5; the D gene is possibly TRBD1 (6 bases). CDR1 is SEHNR and CDR2 is FQNEAQ in the germline V gene (reference sequence). The V and J ends lost 5 bases and 2 bases respectively, with 19 bases between them. The CDR3 length is 17 residues. CDR3 protein: CASSPSTGPLGNQPQHF. CDR3 DNA: TGTGCCAGCAGCCCGTCGACAGGCCCCCTGGGCAATCAGCCCCAGCATTTT. The full variable domain, completed using reference TRBV7-9 and TRBJ1-5, is DTGVSQNPRHKITKRGQNVTFRCDPISEHNRLYWYRQTLGQGPEFLTYFQNEAQLEKSRLLSDRFSAERPKGSFSTLEIQRTEQGDSAMYLCASSPSTGPLGNQPQHFGDGTRLSIL.

The CDR3 bases are TGTGCCAGTAAAAGCGCGGCCCCGGGGAACACTGAAGCTTTCTTT. This gives the protein CASKSAAPGNTEAFF. The chain employs TRBV19 and TRBJ1-1; the D is unclear. The CDR3 length is 15 residues. Germline V gene lookup returns CDR1 LNHDA and CDR2 SQIVND (reference sequence). Trimming pared 7 bases from V and 1 base from J, leaving 16 bases between.

The V and J genes are TRBV4-3 and TRBJ1-5; 11 bases agree with TRBD1. After removal of 4 bases from V and 3 bases from J, the junction contained 2 bases not matched to a gene. Germline V gene data show CDR1 as LGHNA and CDR2 as YSLEER. The CDR3 contains 15 residues. The CDR3 region is CASSLDRGLNQPQHF. CDR3 coding DNA: TGCGCCAGCAGCCTGGACAGGGGGCTCAATCAGCCCCAGCATTTT.

In this sample, this clone turned up a few times. The V and J genes are TRBV5-5 and TRBJ2-3; 11 positions agree with TRBD2. V lost 4 bases to trimming and J lost 7 bases; unmatched junction nucleotides: 8. The germline V gene encodes CDR1 SGHKS and CDR2 YYEKEE (reference sequence). The CDR3 is 15 amino acids. CDR3 sequence (DNA): TGTGCCAGCAGCCCGGGACTAGCGGTAACAAATACGCAGTATTTT. Translated, it gives CASSPGLAVTNTQYF.

This clone was observed a handful of times. The chain couples TRBV4-1 to TRBJ2-1; the D gene is possibly TRBD1 (5 bases). CDR1 and CDR2 (germline): MGHRA, YSYEKL. This CDR3 contains 14 residues. V was cut by 0 bases and J by 7 bases, with 10 bases left in between. The DNA for the CDR3 is TGCGCCAGCAGCCAAGATGTAAGGGGAAATGAGCAGTTCTTC. This encodes CASSQDVRGNEQFF.

J is TRBJ2-3 and V is TRBV7-2; D is unresolved. The CDR3 length is 14 residues. Trimming removed 0 bases from V and 4 bases from J, with 8 bases in between. From germline, CDR1 is SGHTA and CDR2 FQGNSA. CDR3 sequence reads: CASSLARRADTQYF. DNA for the CDR3: TGTGCCAGCAGCTTAGCTCGCCGGGCAGATACGCAGTATTTT.

This clone was seen a handful of times. V is TRBV6-5 and J is TRBJ1-3; D is undetermined. The CDR3 length is 12 residues. V was clipped by 4 bases and J by 7 bases, with 8 bases between them. In germline, CDR1 is MNHEY, CDR2 SVGAGI. The CDR3 region is CASSSNINTIYF. The CDR3, as DNA: TGTGCCAGCAGTTCCAACATTAACACCATATATTTT.

The sample holds a few counts of this clone. The V gene is TRBV7-2, the J gene TRBJ2-3; weak D call: TRBD2 (7 bases). In germline, CDR1 is SGHTA, CDR2 FQGNSA. The V end was cut by 3 bases, the J end by 7 bases, with 17 bases between. This CDR3 has 15 residues. CDR3: CASSLRGPGGNTQYF. The CDR3, as DNA: TGTGCCAGCAGCTTGCGGGGGCCCGGCGGTAATACGCAGTATTTT.

V gene TRBV28 combines with J gene TRBJ2-7; tentative D call: TRBD1 (7 bases). The CDR3 totals 16 residues. Trimming took 3 bases from V and 2 from J, leaving 17 bases between them. The germline gives CDR1 MDHEN, CDR2 SYDVKM. Here the CDR3 DNA reads TGTGCCAGCAGTTTTCGGGCGGGACAGTACCCCTACGAGCAGTACTTC. Translation: CASSFRAGQYPYEQYF.

The chain employs TRBV6-1 and TRBJ2-3; 12 nucleotides match TRBD2. The CDR3 is made up of 15 amino acids. CDR1 is MNHNS and CDR2 is SASEGT in the germline V gene. V shed 6 bases, J shed 3 bases, and the junction held 4 bases outside the gene matches. The DNA of the CDR3 is TGTGCCAGCAGGTCTAGCGGGGGGGTAACAGATACGCAGTATTTT. It specifies CASRSSGGVTDTQYF.

This sequence joins TRBV6-5 and TRBJ2-2; D might be TRBD2 (5 bases). V was clipped by 0 bases and J by 6 bases, with 8 bases between them. The CDR3 has 14 amino acids. Germline loops: CDR1 MNHEY, CDR2 SVGAGI. CDR3 DNA: TGTGCCAGCAGTTACTCGACGGGGTCCGGGGAGCTGTTTTTT. It translates to CASSYSTGSGELFF.